Listed here is a single T cell receptor beta chain. Its matching antigen is unknown. Trimming took 4 bases from V and 1 from J; bases not matched to a gene: 8. Germline CDR1 and CDR2: SQVTM and ANQGSEA. The CDR3 covers 15 residues. This sample was taken from a study of cytomegalovirus exposure and HLA in healthy donors. Study results and caveats: There were a few CMV-associated chains whose specificity for CMV antigens was confirmed in vitro.

The primer mix had 60 Vbeta and 13 Jbeta primers. Data came from immunoSEQ multiplex PCR; TCRdb stores just in-frame clones and leaves some out. The sample has approximately 110,000 clones; around 80% are singletons. The TCR sequence derives from a woman between 40 and 55 years old in good health and CMV-seronegative. Sequences were obtained from PBMCs. The chain combines TRBV29-1 with TRBJ2-3; 7 bases map to TRBD1. The CDR3 nucleotides read TGCAGCGTTGTGGCGGCAGGGGGAGGCACAGATACGCAGTATTTT. Translated: CSVVAAGGGTDTQYF.